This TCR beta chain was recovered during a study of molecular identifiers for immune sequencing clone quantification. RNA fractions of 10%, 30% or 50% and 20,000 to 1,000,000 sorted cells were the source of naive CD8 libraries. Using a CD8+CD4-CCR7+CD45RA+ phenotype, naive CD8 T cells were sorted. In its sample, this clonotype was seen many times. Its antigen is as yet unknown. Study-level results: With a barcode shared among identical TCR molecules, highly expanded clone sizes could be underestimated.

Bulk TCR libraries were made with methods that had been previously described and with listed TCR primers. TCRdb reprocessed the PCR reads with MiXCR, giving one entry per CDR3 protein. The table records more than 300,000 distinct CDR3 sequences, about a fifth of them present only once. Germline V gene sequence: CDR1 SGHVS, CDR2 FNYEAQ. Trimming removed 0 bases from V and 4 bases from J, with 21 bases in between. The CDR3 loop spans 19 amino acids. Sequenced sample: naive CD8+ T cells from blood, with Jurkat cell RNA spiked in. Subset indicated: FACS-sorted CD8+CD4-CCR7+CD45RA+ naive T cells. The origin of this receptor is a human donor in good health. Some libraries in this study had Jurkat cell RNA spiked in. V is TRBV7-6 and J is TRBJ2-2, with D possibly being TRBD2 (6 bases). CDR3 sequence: CASSLAIRSREWGTGELFF. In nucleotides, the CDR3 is TGTGCCAGCAGCTTAGCGATCAGGTCTCGGGAGTGGGGCACCGGGGAGCTGTTTTTT.